The entry that follows covers one TCR beta chain sequence. This sample is part of a study of blood T cell repertoires in COVID-19. Study-wide background: The United States, Italy and Spain were the sources of the acute and convalescent COVID-19 samples.

Participant ages covered roughly 18 to 89 years across 24 US areas. Participants had their cohort set by participant-reported clinical history. The data were produced by immunoSEQ multiplex PCR, yet TCRdb's version contains in-frame clones alone and is incomplete. The table shows 250,000 to 300,000 clones, with about 93% occurring only once. The germline CDR1 and CDR2 sequences are LGHNA and YNFKEQ. Unmatched junction bases numbered 3, after V lost 0 bases and J lost 2 bases. The CDR3 contains 15 residues. Sequencing was carried out using PBMCs or T cells enriched from blood (not recorded which). This TCR was recovered from a woman in her 30s who had recovered from COVID-19. The chain recombines TRBV4-2 with TRBJ1-2; TRBD1 matches 7 bases. In nucleotides, the CDR3 is TGTGCCAGCAGCCAAGATGGAGGGGGCAACTATGGCTACACCTTC. Its protein is CASSQDGGGNYGYTF.